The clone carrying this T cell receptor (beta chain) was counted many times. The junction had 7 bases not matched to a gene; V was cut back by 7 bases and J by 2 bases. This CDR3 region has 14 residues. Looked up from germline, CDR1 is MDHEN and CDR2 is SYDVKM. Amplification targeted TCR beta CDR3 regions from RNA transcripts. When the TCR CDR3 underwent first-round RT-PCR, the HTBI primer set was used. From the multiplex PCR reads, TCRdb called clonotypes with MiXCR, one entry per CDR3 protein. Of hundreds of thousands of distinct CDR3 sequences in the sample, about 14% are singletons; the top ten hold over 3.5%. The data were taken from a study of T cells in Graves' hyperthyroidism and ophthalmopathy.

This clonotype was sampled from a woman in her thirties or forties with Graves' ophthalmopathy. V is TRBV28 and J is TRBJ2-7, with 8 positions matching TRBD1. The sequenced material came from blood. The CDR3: CASTLTGVTYEQYF. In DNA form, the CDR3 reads TGTGCCAGCACCCTGACAGGGGTGACCTACGAGCAGTACTTC.